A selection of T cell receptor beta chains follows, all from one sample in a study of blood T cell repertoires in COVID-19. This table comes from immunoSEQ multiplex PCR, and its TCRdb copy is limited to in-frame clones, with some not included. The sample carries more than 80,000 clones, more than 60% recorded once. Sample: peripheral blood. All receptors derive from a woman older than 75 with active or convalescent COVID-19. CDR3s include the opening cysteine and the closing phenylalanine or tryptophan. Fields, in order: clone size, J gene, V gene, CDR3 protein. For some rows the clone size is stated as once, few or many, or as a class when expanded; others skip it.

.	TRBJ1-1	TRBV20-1	CSAPLYTEAFF
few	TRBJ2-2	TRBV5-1	CASKLLEYTGELFF
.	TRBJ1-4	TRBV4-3	CASRGQTGNGVNEKLFF
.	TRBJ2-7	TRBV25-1	CASSEGLDRGGEQYF
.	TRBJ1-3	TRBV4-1	CASSQTTTAGNTIYF
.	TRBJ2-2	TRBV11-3	CASSLGQNTGELFF
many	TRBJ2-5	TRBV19	CASRQSGETQYF
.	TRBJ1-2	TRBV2	CASSRDRVSYGYTF
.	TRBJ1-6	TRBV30	CAWIGQSNNSPLHF
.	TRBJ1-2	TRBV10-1	CASSEPHRDPNYGYTF
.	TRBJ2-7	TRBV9	CASSPGTGPYEQYF
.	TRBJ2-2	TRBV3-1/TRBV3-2	CASSSTGGAGELFF
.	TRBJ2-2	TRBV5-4	CASSSNRGRSTGELFF
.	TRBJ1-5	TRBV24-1	CATSDLSRDGNQPQHF
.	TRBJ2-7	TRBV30	CAWSRQGNEQYF
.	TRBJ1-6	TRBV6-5	CASSPRGFVTPLHF
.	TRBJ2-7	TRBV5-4	CASSLELDTYEQYF
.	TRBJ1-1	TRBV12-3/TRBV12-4	CASSSWGGTEAFF
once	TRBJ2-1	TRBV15	CATSTGTGENLQFF
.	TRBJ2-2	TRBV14	CASREQGTGELFF
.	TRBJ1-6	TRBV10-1	CAVHRVGDSPLHF
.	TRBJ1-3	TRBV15	CATSRSYSGNTIYF
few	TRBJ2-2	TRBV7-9	CASGDRANTGELFF
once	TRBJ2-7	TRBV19	CAHLRNGTDYYEQYF
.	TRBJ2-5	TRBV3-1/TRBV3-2	CASSQAARGETQYF
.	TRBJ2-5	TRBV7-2	CASSLPLGGGRSGTQYF
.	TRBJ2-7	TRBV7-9	CASSFQGMGQYF
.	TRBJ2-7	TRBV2	CASNRDRSYEQYF
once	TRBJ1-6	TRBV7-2	CASSFNVRDRGTYNSPLHF
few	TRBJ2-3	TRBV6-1	CASSVAGGPMDTQYF
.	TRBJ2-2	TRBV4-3	CASSQDGGGTNTGELFF
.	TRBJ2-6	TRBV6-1	CASSEGPSGANVLTF
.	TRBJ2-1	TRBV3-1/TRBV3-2	CASSHRDRQYNEQFF